This T cell receptor (beta chain) emerged from a study of blood T cells in healthy people across ages (dated by TCRdb to the mid-2010s). For the wider study: Template switching captured roughly one uniquely barcoded TCR beta cDNA molecule per two T cells in model experiments. Age-related changes in TCR beta repertoire diversity were measured in the study by deep sequencing normalized with unique cDNA molecular identifiers. Donors were grouped into four age groups: young (average roughly 15 years), middle-aged (roughly 37), aged (about 59) and long-lived (roughly 80). To avoid experimental bias, donors of different ages were distributed randomly across sequencing lanes. The study analyzed two additional independent replicas of 1 million unique cDNA reads from the same blood draw for two donors, one aged 18 to 29 and one aged 80 or older.

The investigation overall reported the following: Estimates of total diversity based on one million sequenced T cells were considered lower bounds and underestimates. Because the CMV infection status of the donors was unknown, age-related changes in expanded clonotypes may potentially have been confounded. Because profiling used bulk unsorted PBMCs, naive and antigen-experienced compartments could not be compared conclusively. A strong correlation was found between observed TCR beta diversity and the percentage of naive T cells measured by flow cytometry. Compared with the aged group, more naive CD4+ T cells, fewer expanded clones and increased TCR diversity were shown by the long-lived group, suggesting age selection. Observed TCR beta diversity per million T cells fell roughly linearly with age, and a significant reduction was already apparent by age around 44.

The library was made by 5' RACE. TCRdb shows the sequencer as Illumina HiSeq 2500. A second roughly 7 to 11 cycle PCR used a sample-barcoded 5' primer and a J-beta primer mix. A template-switch 5' adaptor carrying 12 random nucleotides introduced a unique molecular identifier onto each TCR beta cDNA molecule. At least 2.5 million CDR3-containing paired-end reads were obtained from each sample. The Mint cDNA synthesis kit, primed by a TRBC-specific oligonucleotide, was used to synthesize first-strand cDNA from all RNA. After uracil-DNA glycosylase treatment, a first 18-cycle PCR used universal primers M1SS and BC2_uni_R on all cDNA. Turning to the authors' computational methods: Each sample was normalized by randomly selecting 1 million high-quality reads, each carrying a distinct molecular identifier. Instead of being binned into consensus sequences, reads with shared molecular identifiers were discarded. MiTCR, set to a Q25 quality threshold and the strictest error-elimination algorithm, was used for CDR3 identification, clonotype clustering and error correction. A nonparametric unseen species model using Euler transformation provided a lower-bound estimate of total TCR beta diversity. TCRdb ran its own pipeline on the public reads, namely fastp trimming at Q25 and MiXCR clone calling, and kept in-frame beta chains. Entries that share a CDR3 protein sequence are merged under the most common genes and DNA. Here the V and J calls rest on TCRdb's processing, not on the authors' analysis. Across this sample there are approximately 800,000 distinct CDR3 sequences, with about three fifths seen only once. The ten largest clones capture 22% of the sample.

The V end loses 8 bases and the J end loses 7 bases, and a stretch of 24 bases separates them. There are 16 amino acids in the CDR3, from cysteine to phenylalanine inclusive. Only the CDR3 portion is preserved as DNA: 48 bases, with reading frame beginning at the first base. For CDR1 and CDR2, the germline V gene lists SGHTA and FQGNSA. The donors were roughly 39 Caucasian individuals from Russia, aged about 6 to 95 years, who were systemically healthy. Each donor gave ten milliliters of peripheral blood, drawn into EDTA-treated Vacutainer tubes. PBMCs were isolated by Ficoll-Paque density-gradient centrifugation, with at least 6 million obtained per sample. Total RNA, at least 5 micrograms per sample, was extracted from PBMCs with Trizol reagent. For every donor, flow cytometry on a PBMC aliquot measured the percentage of naive CD45RAhigh/CD27high T cells. This clonotype has a handful of counts. Its recognized antigen is unknown. No base-level quality is on record; no much larger clone is a single base apart.

The receptor was isolated from a man aged 25 to 40 in good health. Rearrangement joined TRBV7-2 to TRBJ2-1; TRBD2 is a possible D gene, resting on 6 matching bases. Material for sequencing was blood. At the DNA level, the sequence is TGTGCCAGCGGACCCCATGGCGCGGGGATACGAAATGAGCAGTTCTTC. The translation is CASGPHGAGIRNEQFF.